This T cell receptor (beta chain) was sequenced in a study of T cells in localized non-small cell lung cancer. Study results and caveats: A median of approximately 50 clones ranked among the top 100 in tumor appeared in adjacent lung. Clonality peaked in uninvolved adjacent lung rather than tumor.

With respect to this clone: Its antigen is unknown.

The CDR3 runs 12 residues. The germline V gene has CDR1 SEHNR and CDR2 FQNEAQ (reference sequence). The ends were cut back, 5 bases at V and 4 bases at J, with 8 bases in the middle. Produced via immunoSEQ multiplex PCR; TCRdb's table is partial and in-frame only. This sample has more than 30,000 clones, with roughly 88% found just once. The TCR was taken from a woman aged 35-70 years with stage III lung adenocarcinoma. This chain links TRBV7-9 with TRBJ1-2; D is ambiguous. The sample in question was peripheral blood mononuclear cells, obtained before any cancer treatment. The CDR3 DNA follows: TGTGCCAGCAGCCGGGAGCTCTATGGCTACACCTTC. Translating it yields CASSRELYGYTF. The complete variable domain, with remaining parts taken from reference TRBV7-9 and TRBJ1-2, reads DTGVSQNPRHKITKRGQNVTFRCDPISEHNRLYWYRQTLGQGPEFLTYFQNEAQLEKSRLLSDRFSAERPKGSFSTLEIQRTEQGDSAMYLCASSRELYGYTFGSGTRLTVV.